Shown below are 17 T cell receptor beta chains from a single sample sequenced in a study of T cell responses to AZD1222 COVID-19 vaccine. The data were produced by immunoSEQ multiplex PCR, yet TCRdb's version contains in-frame clones alone and is incomplete. The repertoire holds fewer than 85,000 clones, with around 89% as singletons. This specimen was peripheral blood, taken 28 days after the second dose of the MenACWY control vaccine. The receptors were gathered from an adult who received the MenACWY meningococcal vaccine as a control.

This clone showed up just once. The rearrangement joins TRBV30 to TRBJ1-5, with 9 bases fitting TRBD1. Looked up from germline, CDR1 is GTSNPN and CDR2 is SVGIG (reference sequence). The CDR3 has 13 residues. V trimming: 7 bases; J trimming: 1 base; junction bases outside the gene matches: 2. CDR3 nucleotide sequence: TGTGCCTACGACAGGGGGAGCAATCAGCCCCAGCATTTT. It translates to CAYDRGSNQPQHF.

The gene calls are TRBV5-8 and TRBJ2-7; 8 nucleotides match TRBD1. There are 15 residues in the CDR3. J gave up 1 base and V 4 bases, and 7 bases lay outside the gene matches. Looked up from germline, CDR1 is SGHTS and CDR2 is YDEGEE. DNA of the CDR3: TGTGCCAGCAGCCCTCGGACAGGGCCATCCTACGAGCAGTACTTC. It translates to CASSPRTGPSYEQYF.

This clone has just a few counts. V is TRBV9 and J is TRBJ2-7; TRBD1 aligns across 8 bases. V was clipped by 4 bases and J by 2 bases; unmatched bases: 5. This CDR3 has 14 amino acids. Germline CDR1 is SGDLS and CDR2 is YYNGEE. Here the CDR3 reads CASSPATGAYEQYF. The CDR3, as DNA: TGTGCCAGCAGCCCGGCGACAGGGGCCTACGAGCAGTACTTC.

Comment on this clone: Other DNA sequences in the same sample also yield this CDR3. The chain employs TRBV13 and TRBJ2-5; D is ambiguous. There are 11 residues in the CDR3. Germline lookup yields CDR1 PRHDT and CDR2 FYEKMQ (reference sequence). The V and J ends lost 2 bases and 5 bases respectively, with 3 bases between them. CDR3 amino acids: CASSLQETQYF. CDR3 DNA: TGTGCCAGCAGCTTACAGGAGACCCAGTACTTC.

The chain has TRBV30 and TRBJ2-2, with TRBD2 as a possible D gene (6 bases). This CDR3 has 12 amino acids. Germline-derived CDR1 and CDR2 are GTSNPN and SVGIG (reference sequence). V lost 8 bases and J 6 bases, leaving 13 bases between the germline ends. The CDR3 DNA is TGTGCCGGCGGGGTTCAACCCGGGGAGCTGTTTTTT. Its protein is CAGGVQPGELFF.

This chain links TRBV5-8 with TRBJ1-4; no firm D call. CDR3 length: 17 residues. Germline V lookup: CDR1 SGHTS, CDR2 YDEGEE. V lost 4 bases and J 4 bases, leaving 20 bases between the germline ends. DNA of the CDR3: TGTGCCAGCAGCCTAGCATTCGGGTCCGCAATTAATGAAAAACTGTTTTTT. It encodes CASSLAFGSAINEKLFF.

This rearrangement joins TRBV7-8 to TRBJ1-3; no reliable D call. The CDR3 spans 15 residues. V lost 3 bases to trimming and J lost 0 bases, with 9 bases between them. In germline, CDR1 is SGHVS, CDR2 FQNEAQ. The CDR3 region has the DNA TGTGCCAGCAGCTTTGGACGGTTCTCTGGAAACACCATATATTTT. Translated: CASSFGRFSGNTIYF.

The chain couples TRBV5-1 to TRBJ2-1, with 8 positions matching TRBD2. The germline V gene has CDR1 SGHRS and CDR2 YFSETQ. The CDR3 consists of 16 residues. V lost 0 bases, J lost 0 bases, and 2 bases stayed unmatched. CDR3 nucleotide sequence: TGCGCCAGCAGCTTGGCTCTAGCGGGCTCCTACAATGAGCAGTTCTTC. Its translation is CASSLALAGSYNEQFF.

This chain joins TRBV4-1 and TRBJ2-2; a possible D gene is TRBD2 (5 bases). CDR3 length: 14 amino acids. Per germline, CDR1 MGHRA and CDR2 YSYEKL. The V end was cut by 6 bases, the J end by 14 bases, with 22 bases between. The CDR3 sequence: CASRQWGLGVRLFF. CDR3 DNA sequence: TGCGCCAGCAGACAATGGGGTCTCGGGGTCCGACTGTTTTTT.

This sequence joins TRBV5-4 and TRBJ1-3; D is uncertain. V was trimmed by 0 bases and J by 0 bases, leaving 7 bases between them. Germline values: CDR1 SGHNT, CDR2 YYREEE (reference sequence). The CDR3 has 15 amino acids. DNA for the CDR3: TGTGCCAGCAGCTTGGCCCCCAACTCTGGAAACACCATATATTTT. Translated, it gives CASSLAPNSGNTIYF.

The rearrangement joins TRBV6-5 to TRBJ1-4; D unclear. The ends were cut back, 7 bases at V and 0 bases at J, with 12 bases in the middle. Germline loops: CDR1 MNHEY, CDR2 SVGAGI. The CDR3 is 15 amino acids. The CDR3 here is CASIDQQSTNEKLFF. The CDR3 DNA follows: TGTGCCAGCATAGACCAACAGTCAACTAATGAAAAACTGTTTTTT.

J is TRBJ2-1 and V is TRBV5-4, with 16 bases aligning to TRBD2. J lost 6 bases, V lost 4 bases, and 4 bases had no gene match. Germline V gives CDR1 SGHNT, CDR2 YYREEE (reference sequence). This CDR3 region has 16 residues. CDR3 sequence (DNA): TGTGCCAGCAGCCCGGGACTAGCGGGGGGGCCCAATGAGCAGTTCTTC. Encoded protein: CASSPGLAGGPNEQFF.

The CDR3 bases are TGTGCCAGCAGTCCCCCGGACAGGAACACTGAAGCTTTCTTT. Residues: CASSPPDRNTEAFF. The chain combines TRBV6-5 with TRBJ1-1; a weak D match, TRBD1 (6 bases). Deletions cut 5 bases from V and 1 base from J, with 11 bases between. CDR1 is MNHEY, CDR2 SVGAGI, per germline. This CDR3 has 14 amino acids.

The V and J genes are TRBV9 and TRBJ2-3, with D tentatively TRBD1 or TRBD2 (5 bases each). The CDR3 covers 16 residues. Germline V gene sequence: CDR1 SGDLS, CDR2 YYNGEE. The ends were cut back, 0 bases at V and 0 bases at J, with 11 bases in the middle. The CDR3 nucleotides read TGTGCCAGCAGCGTAGAAGGGGACCCTAGCACAGATACGCAGTATTTT. Translating it yields CASSVEGDPSTDTQYF.

The rearrangement uses TRBV12-3 or TRBV12-4 and TRBJ2-2, with D unclear. The CDR3 sequence is 12 residues long. V gave up 6 bases and J gave up 4 bases, with 6 bases separating them. The CDR3 nucleotides read TGTGCCAGCAGGTACAGCACCGGGGAGCTGTTTTTT. It encodes CASRYSTGELFF.

The chain is built from TRBV6-1 and TRBJ2-7; perhaps TRBD1 as D (6 bases). The CDR3 has 15 residues. V was pared by 1 base and J by 3 bases, with 13 bases between. The germline gives CDR1 MNHNS, CDR2 SASEGT. The CDR3 coding sequence is TGTGCCAGCAGTGAAGGGCCAGGGGACCTCTACGAGCAGTACTTC. Amino acids: CASSEGPGDLYEQYF.

This chain links TRBV18 with TRBJ2-5; D possibly corresponds to TRBD2 (7 bases). The V gene's germline CDR1 is KGHSH and CDR2 LQKENI. The CDR3 contains 17 residues. Trimming stripped 5 bases from V and 1 base from J, with 20 bases between. CDR3 DNA sequence: TGTGCCAGCTCAGGGCAAAGGGGGGGCTGGTCCCAAGAGACCCAGTACTTC. This codes for CASSGQRGGWSQETQYF.